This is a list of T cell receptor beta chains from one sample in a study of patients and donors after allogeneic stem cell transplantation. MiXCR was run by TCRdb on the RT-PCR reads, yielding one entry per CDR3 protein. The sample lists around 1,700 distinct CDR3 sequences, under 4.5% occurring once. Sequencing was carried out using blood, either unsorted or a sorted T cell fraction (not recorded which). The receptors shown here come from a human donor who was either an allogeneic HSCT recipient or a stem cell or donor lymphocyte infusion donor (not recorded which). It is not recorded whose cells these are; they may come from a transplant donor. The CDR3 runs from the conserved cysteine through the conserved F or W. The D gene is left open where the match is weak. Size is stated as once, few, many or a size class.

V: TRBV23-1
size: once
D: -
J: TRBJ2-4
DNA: TGCGCCAGCAGTCACCCCGGGTCCGTAAGGGATTACTTC
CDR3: CASSHPGSVRDYF

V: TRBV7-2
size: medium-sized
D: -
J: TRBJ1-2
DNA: TGTGCCAGCAGCTTAGATAGAAGTGGCTACACCTTC
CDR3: CASSLDRSGYTF

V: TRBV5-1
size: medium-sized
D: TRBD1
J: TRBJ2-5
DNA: TGCGCCAGCAGCCCGAATGACAGGGAAGAGACCCAGTACTTC
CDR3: CASSPNDREETQYF

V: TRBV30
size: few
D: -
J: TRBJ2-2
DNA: TGTGCCTGGAGTCTAAACACCGGGGAGCTGTTTTTT
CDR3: CAWSLNTGELFF

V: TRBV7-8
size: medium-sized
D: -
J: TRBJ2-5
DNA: TGTGCCACTTCACGGGGGGAGACCCAGTACTTC
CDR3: CATSRGETQYF

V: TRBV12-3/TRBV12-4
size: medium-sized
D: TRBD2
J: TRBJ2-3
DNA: TGTGCCAGCAGTTTAAGGACTAGCGGGATTGTTACAGATACGCAGTATTTT
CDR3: CASSLRTSGIVTDTQYF

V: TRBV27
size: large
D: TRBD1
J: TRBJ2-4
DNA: TGTGCCAGCAGTATACGGACAGGGGGTAAAAACATTCAGTACTTC
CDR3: CASSIRTGGKNIQYF

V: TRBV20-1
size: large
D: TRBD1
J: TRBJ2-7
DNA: TGCAGTGCTAGGAGGGGGACAGCGATATACGAGCAGTACTTC
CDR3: CSARRGTAIYEQYF

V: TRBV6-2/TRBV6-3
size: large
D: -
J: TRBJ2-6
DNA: TGTGCCAGCAGTTACGTCATTTCTGGGGCCAACGTCCTGACTTTC
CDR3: CASSYVISGANVLTF

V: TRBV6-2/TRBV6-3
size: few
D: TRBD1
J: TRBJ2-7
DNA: TGTGCCAGCAGACCACAGGGGTCGCCTCCTCGGGAGCAGTACTTC
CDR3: CASRPQGSPPREQYF

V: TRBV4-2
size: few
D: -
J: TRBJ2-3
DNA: TGTGCCAGCGGTCCAGGAGGAAGCACAGATACGCAGTATTTT
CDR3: CASGPGGSTDTQYF

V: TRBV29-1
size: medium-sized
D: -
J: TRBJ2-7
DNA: TGCAGCGTTGGTTTGGCGAACGAGCAGTACTTC
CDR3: CSVGLANEQYF

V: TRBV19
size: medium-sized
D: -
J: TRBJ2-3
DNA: TGTGCCAGTAGTGAGACGAGGGATACGCAGTATTTT
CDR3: CASSETRDTQYF

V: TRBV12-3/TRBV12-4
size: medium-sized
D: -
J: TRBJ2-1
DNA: TGTGCCAGCAGTTTGACTAGACGGAATGAGCAGTTCTTC
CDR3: CASSLTRRNEQFF

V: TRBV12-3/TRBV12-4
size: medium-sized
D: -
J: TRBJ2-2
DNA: TGTGCCAGCAGATTAACCGGGGAGCTGTTTTTT
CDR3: CASRLTGELFF

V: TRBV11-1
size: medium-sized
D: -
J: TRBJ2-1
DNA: TGTGCCAGCAGCTTAGCGGCACCGGCGTCGATAGTGGGCTCCTACAATGAGCAGTTCTTC
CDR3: CASSLAAPASIVGSYNEQFF